This record covers a single T cell receptor (beta chain). Its specific antigen is unknown. Just one base apart from a much larger clone, this may be a read error. This entry comes from a study of identical twins (dated by TCRdb to 2016 to 2017). Background for the entire study: TCR alpha and beta repertoires from monozygotic twins, unrelated adults of various ages and cord blood were deep-sequenced to test whether fetal clonotypes persist. Replicate twin experiments were performed at different times using different library preparation protocols to rule out contamination. Results and caveats for the whole study, not just this receptor: Out-of-frame TCR alpha sharing in monozygotic twins was systematically underestimated by recombination models, whereas sharing between unrelated individuals was in agreement with the recombination models. Out-of-frame TCR alpha sequences shared between twins showed an excess of low generation-probability sequences compared with coincidental sharing between unrelated individuals. Because the same donors could not be followed over many years, the conclusions relied on cross-sectional statistical analysis. Invariant T cells such as MAIT and iNKT could partly confound zero-insertion analyses, although diverse VJ usage argued against such confounding for most clonotypes. Excess twin sharing in beta out-of-frame sequences was weaker because fewer shared sequences lowered the signal-to-noise ratio. Abundant cord blood beta clonotypes carried fewer insertions; young adult naive repertoires showed a weaker similar trend, while memory repertoires showed none.

Every donor in the study was a healthy Caucasian. The CDR3, from cysteine to phenylalanine, totals 11 residues. Left in the record is the CDR3 DNA by itself, 33 bases read in frame from the first base. V lost 9 bases and J lost 0 bases; the stretch between them is 5 bases long. CDR1 and CDR2, looked up from the germline V gene, are KGHDR and SFDVKD. Libraries were prepared through 5' RACE. Sequencer: Illumina HiSeq 2000. Template switching added a universal primer binding site, and the final cDNA carried a unique molecular identifier that allowed TCR cDNA molecules to be counted accurately. Specific primers in the conserved constant-segment region were used to synthesize first-strand cDNA for the TCR alpha and beta chains. To control for contamination, every cDNA library was double barcoded, receiving both a SMART-Mk sample barcode and Illumina barcodes. TruSeq adapter sequences along with Illumina sample barcodes were introduced in two successive PCR steps. The TCR alpha and beta cDNA libraries were sequenced on the Illumina HiSeq platform using custom primers. As for the authors' bioinformatics: Raw reads were processed with MiGEC to extract unique molecular identifiers, and MiXCR was used to determine CDR3 positions. For each individual, recombination models were inferred using an EM algorithm with the repgenHMM and IGoR tools. Shared clonotype analysis was performed with the tcR package in R, normalizing sharing by the product of cloneset sizes. Out-of-frame nonproductive sequences were analyzed to study raw recombination free of thymic and clonal selection effects. The public reads were quality trimmed at Q25 with fastp and then assembled into clones with MiXCR by TCRdb, keeping productive beta chains. Rows merge per CDR3 protein into single entries with the most common DNA and genes. Clone size and V and J calls follow TCRdb, not the original study. For this sample the table gives more than 1.5 million distinct CDR3 sequences, of which more than 30% were detected only once. The ten most abundant clones make up over 0.25% of the sample.

Material: cord blood. In this chain, TRBV24-1 is recombined with TRBJ2-7, with the D gene not clear enough to name. The receptor's source is a newborn girl in good health. The bases read TGTGCCACCGAAAGCTCCTACGAGCAGTACTTC. The encoded protein is CATESSYEQYF.